One sample yielded the 14 T cell receptor beta chains listed below, sequenced in a study of blood T cell repertoires in COVID-19. The table came from immunoSEQ multiplex PCR; TCRdb's copy has only in-frame clones and leaves some out. The profile shows about 130,000 clones, roughly four fifths of them singletons. Sequencing was carried out using peripheral blood. The receptors derive from an elderly man with COVID-19, enrolled during active disease.

This clone was seen a single time. The chain has TRBV5-8 and TRBJ2-1; possible D gene TRBD2, 6 bases. The CDR3 spans 19 residues. The V end was cut by 4 bases, the J end by 3 bases, with 26 bases between. CDR1 SGHTS and CDR2 YDEGEE come from the germline V gene. The CDR3 region is CASSQGLRGLRLGYNEQFF. CDR3 sequence (DNA): TGTGCCAGCAGCCAGGGACTGCGGGGTTTGAGGTTAGGCTACAATGAGCAGTTCTTC.

CDR3 DNA sequence: TGTGCCAGCAGCGTAGATCCGGGGACTAGCGGGACCAATGAGCAGTTCTTC. This gives the protein CASSVDPGTSGTNEQFF. The chain joins TRBV9 to TRBJ2-1, with 13 bases identical to TRBD2. The V gene's germline CDR1 is SGDLS and CDR2 YYNGEE. The CDR3 sequence is 17 residues long. Trimming took 0 bases from V and 6 from J; bases not matched to a gene: 6.

The chain employs TRBV5-1 and TRBJ1-3; no firm D call. The germline V gene encodes CDR1 SGHRS and CDR2 YFSETQ. Trimming shortened V by 4 bases and J by 4 bases, and 15 bases separated the two germline ends. The CDR3 runs to 15 residues. As DNA, the CDR3 is TGCGCCAGCAGCCCGAGTACGGGGTACGGAAACACCATATATTTT. Its translation is CASSPSTGYGNTIYF.

The rearrangement links TRBV29-1 to TRBJ2-5; 9 bases match TRBD1. This CDR3 spans 15 amino acids. Losses at the gene ends were 7 bases for V and 2 bases for J; bases not matched to a gene: 11. Germline V gene sequence: CDR1 SQVTM, CDR2 ANQGSEA. The CDR3 loop is CSAGGQGGTQETQYF. The CDR3 bases are TGCAGCGCTGGGGGACAGGGAGGAACACAAGAGACCCAGTACTTC.

This chain links TRBV7-9 with TRBJ1-5; no clear D gene. CDR1 is SEHNR, CDR2 FQNEAQ, per germline (reference sequence). Trimming stripped 1 base from V and 4 bases from J, with 8 bases between. This CDR3 region has 14 residues. CDR3 sequence (DNA): TGTGCCAGCAGCTTAGGGGCAGTAAATCAGCCCCAGCATTTT. Encoded protein: CASSLGAVNQPQHF.

This clone was detected only once. This chain links TRBV10-1 with TRBJ2-2, with D possibly being TRBD2 (5 bases). Trimming stripped 4 bases from V and 0 bases from J, with 15 bases between. Germline V gene sequence: CDR1 WNHNN, CDR2 SYGVQD (reference sequence). CDR3 size: 17 residues. CDR3 in DNA: TGCGCCAGCAGTGGCAGTTTGGCGGGTGCGAACACCGGGGAGCTGTTTTTT. Amino acid sequence: CASSGSLAGANTGELFF.

The chain couples TRBV18 to TRBJ1-2; D is unclear. Trimming took 3 bases from V and 2 from J, leaving 10 bases between them. The CDR3 loop spans 14 amino acids. CDR1 and CDR2 (germline): KGHSH, LQKENI. The chain's CDR3 is CASSPGPSNYGYTF. Here the CDR3 DNA reads TGTGCCAGCTCACCGGGCCCCTCCAACTATGGCTACACCTTC.

The chain is built from TRBV28 and TRBJ2-7; no definite D call. This CDR3 region has 12 residues. Germline V gene lookup returns CDR1 MDHEN and CDR2 SYDVKM. The V end lost 8 bases, the J end lost 3 bases, and 11 bases lay between the germline ends. The CDR3 region has the DNA TGTGCCAGCCAACCCGGCGGCTACGAGCAGTACTTC. As protein: CASQPGGYEQYF. Full variable domain (rest looked up from reference TRBV28 and TRBJ2-7): DVKVTQSSRYLVKRTGEKVFLECVQDMDHENMFWYRQDPGLGLRLIYFSYDVKMKEKGDIPEGYSVSREKKERFSLILESASTNQTSMYLCASQPGGYEQYFGPGTRLTVT.

This clone was counted between two and nine times. This chain connects TRBV7-8 to TRBJ2-1; TRBD2 might be the D (6 bases). CDR1 and CDR2 (germline): SGHVS, FQNEAQ. V was cut by 5 bases and J by 1 base, with 12 bases left in between. The CDR3 sequence is 15 residues long. The CDR3 spells CASSPLGGSYNEQFF. In DNA form, the CDR3 reads TGTGCCAGCAGCCCTCTTGGGGGGTCCTACAATGAGCAGTTCTTC.

The rearrangement links TRBV5-1 to TRBJ2-1; 9 nucleotides align to TRBD2. Germline loops: CDR1 SGHRS, CDR2 YFSETQ. Germline trimming cut 0 bases from V and 7 bases from J; bases unmatched to any gene: 5. This CDR3 spans 15 amino acids. The CDR3 bases are TGCGCCAGCAGCTTGGTTGCGGGAGGGCAAAATGAGCAGTTCTTC. Protein sequence: CASSLVAGGQNEQFF.

There are a few counts of this clone. The J gene is TRBJ1-2, the V gene TRBV19, with D perhaps TRBD1 (5 bases). V lost 5 bases to trimming and J lost 6 bases, with 16 bases between them. This CDR3 comprises 14 residues. Germline-derived CDR1 and CDR2 are LNHDA and SQIVND (reference sequence). CDR3 sequence: CASSGGTEGDGYTF. The CDR3 DNA follows: TGTGCCAGTAGTGGGGGGACTGAGGGTGATGGCTACACCTTC.

V is TRBV30 and J is TRBJ1-6, with 7 bases lining up with TRBD1. V trimming: 6 bases; J trimming: 5 bases; junction bases outside the gene matches: 4. The CDR3 extends over 13 amino acids. Germline V CDR1 and CDR2: GTSNPN, SVGIG (reference sequence). The DNA of the CDR3 is TGTGCCTGCACCGGGACAGATAATTCACCCCTCCACTTT. Its translation is CACTGTDNSPLHF.

This clone was counted between two and nine times. The rearrangement links TRBV28 to TRBJ2-7; TRBD1 might be the D (5 bases). Trimming stripped 2 bases from V and 4 bases from J, with 12 bases between. The CDR3 covers 14 residues. Per the germline V gene, CDR1 is MDHEN and CDR2 is SYDVKM. In DNA, the CDR3 is TGTGCCAGCAGTTTAGGGGCTGACAGTTACGAGCAGTACTTC. It translates to CASSLGADSYEQYF.

This clone showed up just a few times. The chain employs TRBV7-9 and TRBJ2-1, with TRBD2 matching 9 bases. The germline V gene has CDR1 SEHNR and CDR2 FQNEAQ (reference sequence). V dropped 3 bases and J dropped 6; count of bases not matched to a gene: 3. The CDR3 is made up of 14 amino acids. CDR3 DNA sequence: TGTGCCAGCAGCTTTAGCGGGGGCGGCAATGAGCAGTTCTTC. Its protein product is CASSFSGGGNEQFF.